This is a list of T cell receptor beta chains from one sample in a study of patients and donors after allogeneic stem cell transplantation. A single record per CDR3 protein comes from TCRdb applying MiXCR to the RT-PCR reads. The table lists about a million distinct CDR3 sequences, around 17% of them singletons. Sequenced material: blood, either unsorted or a sorted T cell fraction (not recorded which). All receptors derive from a human donor who was either an allogeneic HSCT recipient or a stem cell or donor lymphocyte infusion donor (not recorded which). It is not recorded whose cells these are; they may come from a transplant donor. CDR3s leave out the opening cysteine and the closing phenylalanine or tryptophan. Fields, in order: V gene, clone size, CDR3 protein. The size of a clone is reported for some rows only, either as once, few or many, or as a class for expanded clones.

V gene: TRBV5-5
clone size: .
CDR3 protein: ASSSRGLAGPSYNEQF

V gene: TRBV11-1
clone size: .
CDR3 protein: ASSLEDRGTYNEQF

V gene: TRBV6-1
clone size: .
CDR3 protein: ASRGRTANNYEQY

V gene: TRBV29-1
clone size: .
CDR3 protein: SVDYVTEAF

V gene: TRBV2
clone size: .
CDR3 protein: ASSERLWGRGAGYT

V gene: TRBV5-4
clone size: many
CDR3 protein: ASSFGGLNTGELF

V gene: TRBV12-3/TRBV12-4
clone size: .
CDR3 protein: ASSPLRATDTQY

V gene: TRBV4-1
clone size: .
CDR3 protein: ASSQDFWGSGANVLT

V gene: TRBV20-1
clone size: .
CDR3 protein: SALTGGGPYEQY

V gene: TRBV24-1
clone size: .
CDR3 protein: ATSGAYSNQPQH

V gene: TRBV5-6
clone size: many
CDR3 protein: ASSLVMTDTEAF

V gene: TRBV11-3
clone size: few
CDR3 protein: ASSLWTSGGSYNEQF

V gene: TRBV15
clone size: .
CDR3 protein: ATSTRTGVYEQY

V gene: TRBV12-3/TRBV12-4
clone size: few
CDR3 protein: ASTTGDTQY

V gene: TRBV12-3/TRBV12-4
clone size: many
CDR3 protein: ASSFFGTGNAKNIQY

V gene: TRBV24-1
clone size: few
CDR3 protein: ATSGSILTANTGELF

V gene: TRBV3-1
clone size: few
CDR3 protein: ASTLRSGNTGELF

V gene: TRBV20-1
clone size: .
CDR3 protein: SARAPDGPNQPQH

V gene: TRBV20-1
clone size: few
CDR3 protein: SAIKRGGGKTQY

V gene: TRBV28
clone size: .
CDR3 protein: ASNPIMTSGEDYNEQF

V gene: TRBV28
clone size: few
CDR3 protein: ASSFLTSPGPSYNEQF

V gene: TRBV5-6
clone size: .
CDR3 protein: ASKPGAWNEQF

V gene: TRBV15
clone size: .
CDR3 protein: ATSGWSVRGETQY

V gene: TRBV29-1
clone size: .
CDR3 protein: SAGGTGRSEAF

V gene: TRBV29-1
clone size: .
CDR3 protein: TVRGAAGDPSYNEQF

V gene: TRBV11-1
clone size: .
CDR3 protein: ASSLKLAGVSDTQY

V gene: TRBV24-1
clone size: .
CDR3 protein: ATSEETSGGRTGELF

V gene: TRBV7-9
clone size: few
CDR3 protein: ASSPPTSGYNEQF

V gene: TRBV5-6
clone size: few
CDR3 protein: ASSSNPGQIETQY

V gene: TRBV20-1
clone size: .
CDR3 protein: SANRAVGGGQQTEAF

V gene: TRBV27
clone size: .
CDR3 protein: ASSLESGGISTDTQY

V gene: TRBV12-3/TRBV12-4
clone size: few
CDR3 protein: ASSSSRQGLNQPQH